In its sample, the clone carrying this TCR beta chain was seen once. The sample belongs to a study of blood T cell repertoires in COVID-19. In the study overall: COVID-19 samples from acute and convalescent phases originated in the United States, Italy and Spain. Nucleic acid was either cDNA or gDNA, and it came from T cells, B-cell-depleted T cells, or PBMCs.

V lost 3 bases, J lost 4 bases, and 2 bases stayed unmatched. The CDR3 runs to 13 residues. The germline CDR1 and CDR2 sequences are SEHNR and FQNEAQ (reference sequence). Original data processing: Reference gene primer amplification gave nucleated cell count estimates. Assay: immunoSEQ multiplex PCR; the TCRdb copy retains only in-frame clones and omits some. Clone size and the V and J calls come from that table; the DNA yielded D and trimming. The sample yields about 400,000 clones, approximately 90% seen once. The chain links TRBV7-9 to TRBJ1-2, with TRBD1 matching over 7 bases. Material for sequencing was peripheral blood. The receptor was derived from a woman in her twenties or thirties with acute or convalescent COVID-19. CDR3 region: CASSFGTVYGYTF. In nucleotides, the CDR3 is TGTGCCAGCAGCTTCGGGACAGTCTATGGCTACACCTTC.